One sample yielded the 8 T cell receptor beta chains listed below, sequenced in a study of OX40 agonist ivuxolimab in advanced cancers. This table comes from immunoSEQ multiplex PCR, and its TCRdb copy is limited to in-frame clones, with some not included. Altogether 90,000 to 100,000 clones are present, 80% to 90% being singletons, with the ten largest covering 0.65% to 0.95%. The starting material was CD4+ or CD8+ T cells sorted from blood, obtained in a trial of the OX40 agonist ivuxolimab. These receptors were collected from an adult with an advanced solid tumor such as melanoma, head and neck, liver or kidney cancer.

The DNA for the CDR3 is TGTGCCAGCAGCGTCCGGGGACAGGGTCCTACCAATGAGCAGTTCTTC. It yields the protein CASSVRGQGPTNEQFF. The J gene is TRBJ2-1, the V gene TRBV9; 9 bases are a match to TRBD1. J gave up 6 bases and V 2 bases, and 9 bases lay outside the gene matches. Germline V gives CDR1 SGDLS, CDR2 YYNGEE. The CDR3 is 16 residues long.

V is TRBV5-1 and J is TRBJ2-7, with a tentative D call TRBD1 (6 bases). Germline loops: CDR1 SGHRS, CDR2 YFSETQ. The V end was cut by 4 bases, the J end by 7 bases, with 18 bases between. The CDR3 extends over 14 amino acids. The CDR3 DNA sequence: TGCGCCAGCAGCGCAGGGGCCATAAGGGGTGAGCAGTACTTC. Translation gives CASSAGAIRGEQYF.

The chain has TRBV6-6 and TRBJ2-7, with 9 bases aligning to TRBD1. CDR1 MNHNY and CDR2 SVGAGI come from the germline V gene (reference sequence). V lost 4 bases to trimming and J lost 5 bases; unmatched junction nucleotides: 6. This CDR3 comprises 14 residues. In nucleotides, the CDR3 is TGTGCCAGCAGTTCACGTACAGGGGGCGACGAGCAGTACTTC. Its translation: CASSSRTGGDEQYF.

The rearrangement joins TRBV5-1 to TRBJ2-7, with D possibly being TRBD1 (6 bases). Germline values: CDR1 SGHRS, CDR2 YFSETQ. The ends were cut back, 2 bases at V and 6 bases at J, with 15 bases in the middle. The CDR3 is 14 amino acids. In DNA, the CDR3 is TGCGCCAGCAGCTTTGGGCAGGGGTTGGGCGAGCAGTACTTC. Translated, it gives CASSFGQGLGEQYF.

The genes are TRBV7-3 and TRBJ2-1; D remains unclear. Germline V gene data show CDR1 as SGHTA and CDR2 as FQGTGA. V lost 5 bases to trimming and J lost 7 bases, with 12 bases between them. This CDR3 contains 13 residues. CDR3: CASSQAPPNEQFF. DNA of the CDR3: TGTGCCAGCAGCCAGGCCCCGCCAAATGAGCAGTTCTTC.

The count of this clone is one. The chain has TRBV5-8 and TRBJ1-5; 9 bases match TRBD1. Germline CDR1 reads SGHTS; CDR2 reads YDEGEE. V gave up 4 bases and J gave up 9 bases; unmatched junction bases: 8. CDR3 length: 14 amino acids. The CDR3 here is CASSEGQGMRPQHF. Here the CDR3 DNA reads TGTGCCAGCAGCGAGGGACAGGGCATGAGGCCCCAGCATTTT.

The gene calls are TRBV7-8 and TRBJ1-2; 9 bases are a match to TRBD1. CDR1 and CDR2 (germline): SGHVS, FQNEAQ. V shed 5 bases, J shed 6 bases, and the junction held 7 bases outside the gene matches. The CDR3 extends over 14 amino acids. CDR3 sequence (DNA): TGTGCCAGCAGCATCAACAGGGGGCAAGATGGCTACACCTTC. Its protein is CASSINRGQDGYTF.

The CDR3 nucleotides read TGTGCCAGCAGCCCCGGTAGGGGCTCTGGAAACACCATATATTTT. It translates to CASSPGRGSGNTIYF. V gene TRBV5-4 combines with J gene TRBJ1-3, with D maybe TRBD1 (5 bases). Germline V gene sequence: CDR1 SGHNT, CDR2 YYREEE (reference sequence). The V gene lost 4 bases and the J gene lost 0 bases, with 11 bases spanning the gap. The CDR3 is 15 residues long.